This TCR beta chain was sequenced during a study of blood T cells in healthy people across ages. Primed by a sample-barcoded 5' primer and a J-beta primer mix, a second PCR proceeded for about 6 to 12 cycles. TCRdb called the 5' RACE reads again in MiXCR, with one record for every CDR3 protein. The data contain about 1.6 million distinct CDR3 sequences, about 32% of them singletons. CDR3 size: 14 residues. Germline CDR1 reads MNHEY; CDR2 reads SVGAGI. After removal of 4 bases from V and 8 bases from J, the junction contained 6 bases not matched to a gene. Collection of 8.5 to 10 milliliters of peripheral blood was performed for each donor.

The sequenced sample consisted of blood. The TCR was taken from a woman in her twenties or thirties in good health. The chain carries TRBV6-5 and TRBJ2-1; 9 nucleotides align to TRBD2. CDR3 region: CASSSHSGSDEQFF. CDR3 coding DNA: TGTGCCAGCAGTTCTCATAGCGGGAGCGATGAGCAGTTCTTC.